The sequence of this T cell receptor beta chain was determined in a study of T cell repertoires in cytomegalovirus infection. This CDR3 contains 12 residues. Per the germline V gene, CDR1 is SGHTA and CDR2 is FQGNSA. The V gene lost 1 base and the J gene lost 3 bases, with 4 bases spanning the gap. This clonotype was seen repeatedly, ten times or more. From the reads, TCRdb called clonotypes with MiXCR, one entry per CDR3 protein. Of about 180,000 distinct CDR3 sequences detected, about 18% appear once; the ten largest clones hold around 25%. This sequence was found in a human donor in good health (CMV status not recorded). Some clones in this sample may be carry-over from other donors' samples. This chain joins TRBV7-2 and TRBJ2-7; D gene unclear. Sequenced sample: CD8+ T cells from PBMCs. The CDR3 region has the DNA TGTGCCAGCAGCTTAGACCTCTACGAGCAGTACTTC. It specifies CASSLDLYEQYF. Together with reference TRBV7-2 and TRBJ2-7, the CDR3 gives the full variable domain: GAGVSQSPSNKVTEKGKDVELRCDPISGHTALYWYRQSLGQGLEFLIYFQGNSAPDKSGLPSDRFSAERTGGSVSTLTIQRTQQEDSAVYLCASSLDLYEQYFGPGTRLTVT.